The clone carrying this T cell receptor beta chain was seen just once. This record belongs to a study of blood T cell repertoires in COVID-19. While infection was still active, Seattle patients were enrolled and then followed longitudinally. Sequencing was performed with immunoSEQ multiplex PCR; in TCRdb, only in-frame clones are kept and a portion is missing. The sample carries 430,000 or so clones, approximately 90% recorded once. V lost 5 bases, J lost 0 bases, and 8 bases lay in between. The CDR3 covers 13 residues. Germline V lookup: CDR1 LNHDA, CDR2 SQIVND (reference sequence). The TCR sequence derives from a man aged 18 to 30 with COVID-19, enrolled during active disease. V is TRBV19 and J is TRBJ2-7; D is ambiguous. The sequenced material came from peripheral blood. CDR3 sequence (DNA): TGTGCCAGTAGTGATCCAGGCTCCTACGAGCAGTACTTC. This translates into CASSDPGSYEQYF.